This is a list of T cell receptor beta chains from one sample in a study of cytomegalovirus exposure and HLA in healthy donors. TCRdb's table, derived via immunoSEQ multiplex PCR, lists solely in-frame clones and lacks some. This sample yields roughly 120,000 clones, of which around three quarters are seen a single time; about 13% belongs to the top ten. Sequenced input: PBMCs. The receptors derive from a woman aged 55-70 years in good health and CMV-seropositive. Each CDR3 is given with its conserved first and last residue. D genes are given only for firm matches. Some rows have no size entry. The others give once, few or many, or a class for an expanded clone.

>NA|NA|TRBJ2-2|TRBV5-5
TGTGCCAGCAGCTTGGACGCTAGTAGGGGCCGTATCGGGGAGCTGTTTTTT
CASSLDASRGRIGELFF
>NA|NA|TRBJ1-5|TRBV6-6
TGTGCCAGCAGTTGGGGCGACGGGAATCAGCCCCAGCATTTT
CASSWGDGNQPQHF
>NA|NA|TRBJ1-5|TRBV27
TGTGCCAGCAGTCCATTGGGGGGTTTTAGCAATCAGCCCCAGCATTTT
CASSPLGGFSNQPQHF
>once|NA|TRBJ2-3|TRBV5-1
TGCGCCAGCAGCATGGGCAGGGACATCACAGATACGCAGTATTTT
CASSMGRDITDTQYF
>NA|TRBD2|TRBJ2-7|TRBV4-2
TGTGCCAGCAGCCAGGCCGGGACTACCTCCTACGAGCAGTACTTC
CASSQAGTTSYEQYF
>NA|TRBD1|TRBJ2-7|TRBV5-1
TGCGCCAGCAGCACGGGACAGTCCTACGAGCAGTACTTC
CASSTGQSYEQYF
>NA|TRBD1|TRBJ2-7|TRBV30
TGTGCCTGGAGTGCACGTCCCCCGGGACAGGGGGACGAGCAGTACTTC
CAWSARPPGQGDEQYF
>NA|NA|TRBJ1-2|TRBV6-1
TGTGCCAGCAGGGAAAGCGGTGGACGGGCTAACTATGGCTACACCTTC
CASRESGGRANYGYTF
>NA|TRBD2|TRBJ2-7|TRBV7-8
TGTGCCAGCAGCGAAGGGACTAACTACGAGCAGTACTTC
CASSEGTNYEQYF
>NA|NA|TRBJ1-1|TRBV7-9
TGTGCCAGCAGCCCCGGGCTAGGGGGGGACACTGAAGCTTTCTTT
CASSPGLGGDTEAFF